Shown below are 32 T cell receptor beta chains from a single sample sequenced in a study of CD8+ T cells in alopecia areata. cDNA reverse transcribed from extracted RNA served as the sequencing template. The table came from immunoSEQ multiplex PCR; TCRdb's copy has only in-frame clones and leaves some out. The sample shows 35,000 to 50,000 clones, over 85% of them seen only once. Regarding treatment: oral pan-JAK inhibitor, 5-10 mg twice daily. This specimen was CD8+ T cells sorted from blood, taken at week 24, from a patient treated with tofacitinib. These receptors came from a human donor with alopecia areata.

The chain uses TRBV5-4 and TRBJ2-5; D is unresolved. With the DNA end fitting TRBJ2-7 better, the J assignment may be wrong. Germline CDR1 reads SGHNT; CDR2 reads YYREEE (reference sequence). The CDR3 consists of 16 residues. The CDR3 here is CASSSDAYHRAYEQYF. CDR3 coding DNA: TGTGCCAGCAGCTCCGACGCATACCACCGCGCCTACGAGCAGTACTTC.

The chain recombines TRBV10-3 with TRBJ1-2; D not certain. Germline V gives CDR1 ENHRY, CDR2 SYGVKD. CDR3 length: 13 amino acids. V lost 7 bases and J 0 bases, leaving 9 bases between the germline ends. The CDR3 DNA is TGTGCCATCATGGGGTCTGCTAACTATGGCTACACCTTC. It translates to CAIMGSANYGYTF.

The CDR3 region is CASSPRTSGEETQYF. The CDR3 bases are TGTGCCAGCAGTCCTCGGACTAGCGGGGAAGAGACCCAGTACTTC. The chain couples TRBV27 to TRBJ2-5; 12 positions agree with TRBD2. CDR3 length: 15 amino acids. Germline V gives CDR1 MNHEY, CDR2 SMNVEV (reference sequence). V gave up 5 bases and J gave up 3 bases; unmatched junction bases: 4.

The chain uses TRBV7-6 and TRBJ2-3; 10 bases fit TRBD2. The junction had 7 bases not matched to a gene; V was cut back by 1 base and J by 0 bases. The CDR3 loop spans 18 amino acids. Per germline, CDR1 SGHVS and CDR2 FNYEAQ. CDR3 amino acids: CASSLGLAGGRSTDTQYF. CDR3 nucleotide sequence: TGTGCCAGCAGCTTAGGTTTAGCGGGGGGACGTAGCACAGATACGCAGTATTTT.

In its sample, this clone is medium-sized. The chain employs TRBV6-5 and TRBJ2-5, with TRBD1 identical over 9 bases. Germline V CDR1 and CDR2: MNHEY, SVGAGI. The CDR3 is made up of 15 amino acids. Germline trimming cut 7 bases from V and 5 bases from J; bases unmatched to any gene: 11. The CDR3 loop reads CASKGGDREMETQYF. The DNA of the CDR3 is TGTGCCAGCAAGGGGGGGGACAGGGAGATGGAGACCCAGTACTTC.

This sequence joins TRBV4-3 and TRBJ2-1; D is undetermined. This CDR3 region has 15 residues. V dropped 1 base and J dropped 0 bases, with 7 bases sitting between them. Germline loops: CDR1 LGHNA, CDR2 YSLEER. The CDR3 reads CASSQVGSSYNEQFF. The CDR3 DNA sequence: TGCGCCAGCAGCCAAGTTGGAAGCTCCTACAATGAGCAGTTCTTC.

This chain joins TRBV19 and TRBJ2-7; 10 bases line up with TRBD2. Trimming took 5 bases from V and 4 from J; bases not matched to a gene: 11. This CDR3 has 16 amino acids. Germline CDR1 and CDR2: LNHDA and SQIVND (reference sequence). The CDR3 is CASSLGLAVPHYEQYF. CDR3 DNA sequence: TGTGCCAGTAGTCTCGGACTAGCGGTTCCTCATTACGAGCAGTACTTC.

This chain uses TRBV7-9 with TRBJ2-7; D is tentatively TRBD1 or TRBD2 (6 bases each). This CDR3 is built from 16 residues. CDR1 is SEHNR, CDR2 FQNEAQ, per germline (reference sequence). V was clipped by 1 base and J by 0 bases, with 13 bases between them. CDR3 nucleotide sequence: TGTGCCAGCAGCTTAGTGGCGGGACAATCCTCCTACGAGCAGTACTTC. Amino acid sequence: CASSLVAGQSSYEQYF.

The rearrangement uses TRBV4-3 and TRBJ2-3; 7 nucleotides agree with TRBD1. Germline CDR1 reads LGHNA; CDR2 reads YSLEER. The CDR3 loop spans 17 amino acids. Unmatched junction bases numbered 11, after V lost 1 base and J lost 4 bases. For the CDR3, the DNA is TGCGCCAGCAGCCAAGGGCCATCACAGGGGACGGCAGATACGCAGTATTTT. This encodes CASSQGPSQGTADTQYF.

This clone came up once. This chain connects TRBV29-1 to TRBJ2-2; weak D call: TRBD2 (6 bases). Germline V gene sequence: CDR1 SQVTM, CDR2 ANQGSEA. Trimming took off 7 bases at V and 1 base at J, with 10 bases between the two ends. The CDR3 has 13 residues. CDR3 sequence: CSAGTQNTGELFF. The CDR3 nucleotides read TGCAGCGCCGGGACTCAGAACACCGGGGAGCTGTTTTTT.

This chain links TRBV4-3 with TRBJ2-7; tentatively, D is TRBD1 or TRBD2 (6 bases each). The V gene's germline CDR1 is LGHNA and CDR2 YSLEER. Between the trimmed V and J ends, which lost 0 bases and 4 bases, there was a span of 10 bases. The CDR3 runs 14 residues. The CDR3 sequence is CASSQELGGYEQYF. CDR3 in DNA: TGCGCCAGCAGCCAAGAGCTAGGGGGGTACGAGCAGTACTTC.

In the case of this clone: Other DNA sequences of this sample code for an identical CDR3. V and J are TRBV29-1 and TRBJ2-7, with D uncertain. CDR3 length: 13 amino acids. The ends were cut back, 3 bases at V and 2 bases at J, with 11 bases in the middle. Per the germline V gene, CDR1 is SQVTM and CDR2 is ANQGSEA. CDR3 bases: TGCAGCGTTGAGGAAGGACGGACCTACGAGCAGTACTTC. Translating it yields CSVEEGRTYEQYF.

The V call is TRBV29-1, the J call TRBJ2-5; D ambiguous. The closer fit of TRBJ2-7 to the DNA end suggests the J call may be wrong. Germline V gene lookup returns CDR1 SQVTM and CDR2 ANQGSEA. The CDR3 is made up of 10 amino acids. The CDR3 sequence: CSVAGYEQYF. DNA for the CDR3: TGCAGCGTTGCCGGATACGAGCAGTACTTC.

CDR3: CASSSERGPPPNEQFF. The CDR3 region has the DNA TGTGCCAGCAGCTCGGAGCGGGGGCCTCCCCCCAATGAGCAGTTCTTC. The chain uses TRBV7-9 and TRBJ2-1; 8 positions agree with TRBD2. Germline CDR1 and CDR2: SEHNR and FQNEAQ (reference sequence). J lost 6 bases, V lost 4 bases, and 11 bases had no gene match. The CDR3 extends over 16 amino acids.

This chain uses TRBV14 with TRBJ1-1; D ambiguous. Between the trimmed V and J ends, which lost 0 bases and 3 bases, there was a span of 8 bases. The germline V gene has CDR1 SGHDN and CDR2 FVKESK. The CDR3 runs 14 residues. The CDR3 DNA sequence: TGTGCCAGCAGCCAAGAATATCAGGACACTGAAGCTTTCTTT. This sequence encodes CASSQEYQDTEAFF.

The rearrangement uses TRBV6-1 and TRBJ2-3; a weak D match, TRBD1 (6 bases). V lost 1 base to trimming and J lost 1 base, with 9 bases between them. The CDR3 totals 15 residues. CDR1 is MNHNS, CDR2 SASEGT, per germline. Here the CDR3 DNA reads TGTGCCAGCAGTGAAGAGGCAGGGGGCACAGATACGCAGTATTTT. Translated: CASSEEAGGTDTQYF.

The chain carries TRBV27 and TRBJ2-7; 12 bases map to TRBD2. Germline CDR1 MNHEY, CDR2 SMNVEV (reference sequence). The ends lost 6 bases at V and 3 bases at J; junction bases unmatched: 6. The CDR3 is made up of 15 amino acids. The CDR3 spells CASSLGTSGFYEQYF. CDR3 in DNA: TGTGCCAGCAGCCTAGGGACTAGCGGGTTCTACGAGCAGTACTTC.

This chain joins TRBV6-5 and TRBJ2-5, with 8 bases aligning to TRBD1. The germline CDR1 and CDR2 sequences are MNHEY and SVGAGI. With 8 bases clipped from V and 4 bases from J, the junction kept 3 bases outside the gene matches. CDR3 length: 12 residues. CDR3 DNA: TGTGCCAGCCAAGACAGGGGAGAGACCCAGTACTTC. Residues: CASQDRGETQYF.

The chain carries TRBV4-3 and TRBJ2-7, with D perhaps matching TRBD2 (5 bases). CDR1 is LGHNA, CDR2 YSLEER, per germline. This CDR3 has 14 residues. Trimming shortened V by 4 bases and J by 3 bases, and 13 bases separated the two germline ends. CDR3 residues: CASSLATGSYEQYF. CDR3 DNA: TGCGCCAGCAGCCTCGCGACGGGGAGCTACGAGCAGTACTTC.

This chain connects TRBV19 to TRBJ2-7, with 7 bases that match TRBD1. The CDR3 has 15 amino acids. From germline, CDR1 is LNHDA and CDR2 SQIVND (reference sequence). The trim removed 3 bases at V and 3 bases at J, leaving 8 bases unmatched. CDR3: CASSIGEGAIYEQYF. As DNA, the CDR3 is TGTGCCAGTAGTATCGGCGAGGGGGCGATCTACGAGCAGTACTTC.

The chain is built from TRBV27 and TRBJ2-3; 8 bases are a match to TRBD1. J lost 3 bases, V lost 3 bases, and 8 bases had no gene match. The CDR3 is 16 residues long. Germline V gene lookup returns CDR1 MNHEY and CDR2 SMNVEV (reference sequence). CDR3 loop: CASSLIQGEKTDTQYF. DNA for the CDR3: TGTGCCAGCAGTTTGATACAGGGGGAAAAGACAGATACGCAGTATTTT.

The chain has TRBV5-6 and TRBJ2-7; D remains unclear. Trimming took off 0 bases at V and 5 bases at J, with 12 bases between the two ends. Germline V gives CDR1 SGHDT, CDR2 YYEEEE. This CDR3 has 14 residues. The CDR3 sequence is CASSLADWGHEQYF. The CDR3 nucleotides are TGTGCCAGCAGCTTGGCTGATTGGGGTCACGAGCAGTACTTC. Filled out from reference TRBV5-6 and TRBJ2-7, the complete variable domain reads DAGVTQSPTHLIKTRGQQVTLRCSPKSGHDTVSWYQQALGQGPQFIFQYYEEEERQRGNFPDRFSGHQFPNYSSELNVNALLLGDSALYLCASSLADWGHEQYFGPGTRLTVT.

The J gene is TRBJ2-1, the V gene TRBV27, with 7 nucleotides matching TRBD2. The CDR3 is 15 residues long. Losses at the gene ends were 0 bases for V and 7 bases for J; bases not matched to a gene: 6. The V gene's germline CDR1 is MNHEY and CDR2 SMNVEV (reference sequence). The CDR3 protein is CASSLSASGGNEQFF. The CDR3 nucleotides read TGTGCCAGCAGTTTATCGGCTAGCGGAGGAAATGAGCAGTTCTTC.

The chain recombines TRBV27 with TRBJ1-2; tentative D call: TRBD1 (5 bases). Germline loops: CDR1 MNHEY, CDR2 SMNVEV (reference sequence). V lost 7 bases, J lost 4 bases, and 16 bases lay in between. The CDR3 has 14 residues. CDR3 nucleotides: TGTGCCAGCACCCCGAGGGGAGAAGGCTATGGCTACACCTTC. It yields the protein CASTPRGEGYGYTF.

This sequence joins TRBV29-1 and TRBJ2-3; 7 nucleotides agree with TRBD1. Germline V lookup: CDR1 SQVTM, CDR2 ANQGSEA. The CDR3 is 15 amino acids. Trimming removed 3 bases from V and 3 bases from J; junction bases left unmatched: 9. CDR3 protein: CSVEHRGMGTDTQYF. DNA for the CDR3: TGCAGCGTTGAGCACAGGGGTATGGGGACAGATACGCAGTATTTT.

This clone has a single count. The chain uses TRBV4-3 and TRBJ2-2; D is ambiguous. Trimming removed 0 bases from V and 2 bases from J, with 10 bases in between. The CDR3 loop spans 16 amino acids. Germline V CDR1 and CDR2: LGHNA, YSLEER. The chain's CDR3 is CASSQENRDNTGELFF. In nucleotides, the CDR3 is TGCGCCAGCAGCCAAGAAAATAGGGATAACACCGGGGAGCTGTTTTTT.

The V and J genes are TRBV7-2 and TRBJ1-5; D is unclear. Germline CDR1 and CDR2: SGHTA and FQGNSA. The V and J ends lost 0 bases and 3 bases respectively, with 6 bases between them. CDR3 size: 14 residues. CDR3 sequence reads: CASSLAGYNQPQHF. The CDR3, as DNA: TGTGCCAGCAGCTTAGCAGGTTACAATCAGCCCCAGCATTTT.

The V gene is TRBV11-2, the J gene TRBJ2-5; 11 positions match TRBD2. The CDR3 extends over 15 amino acids. J was trimmed by 10 bases and V by 5 bases; bases with no gene match: 12. Looked up from germline, CDR1 is SGHAT and CDR2 is FQNNGV. The CDR3 here is CASSQGTSGPQDQYF. Here the CDR3 DNA reads TGTGCCAGCAGCCAGGGGACTAGCGGCCCCCAAGACCAGTACTTC. The full variable domain, completed using reference TRBV11-2 and TRBJ2-5, is EAGVAQSPRYKIIEKRQSVAFWCNPISGHATLYWYQQILGQGPKLLIQFQNNGVVDDSQLPKDRFSAERLKGVDSTLKIQPAKLEDSAVYLCASSQGTSGPQDQYFGPGTRLLVL.

The J gene is TRBJ2-5, the V gene TRBV5-4; D might be TRBD1 or TRBD2, each matching 7 bases. CDR1 is SGHNT, CDR2 YYREEE, per germline (reference sequence). Trimming stripped 0 bases from V and 1 base from J, with 13 bases between. The CDR3 runs to 16 residues. The DNA of the CDR3 is TGTGCCAGCAGCTTGGACAGGGGAGGGACCCAAGAGACCCAGTACTTC. Protein sequence: CASSLDRGGTQETQYF. Looking up the rest from reference TRBV5-4 and TRBJ2-5 gives the full variable domain: ETGVTQSPTHLIKTRGQQVTLRCSSQSGHNTVSWYQQALGQGPQFIFQYYREEENGRGNFPPRFSGLQFPNYSSELNVNALELDDSALYLCASSLDRGGTQETQYFGPGTRLLVL.

CDR3 bases: TGTGCCAGCAGTTTATTGCAGGGTGGTTCTCCTGGGGCCAACGTCCTGACTTTC. Its protein product is CASSLLQGGSPGANVLTF. The rearrangement links TRBV28 to TRBJ2-6, with TRBD1 as a possible D gene (5 bases). This CDR3 has 18 amino acids. V lost 1 base and J lost 2, with 15 bases in between. Germline CDR1 is MDHEN and CDR2 is SYDVKM.

The chain is built from TRBV29-1 and TRBJ2-1, with D uncertain. V lost 1 base to trimming and J lost 0 bases, with 7 bases between them. The CDR3 sequence is 14 residues long. The germline CDR1 and CDR2 sequences are SQVTM and ANQGSEA. CDR3 sequence (DNA): TGCAGCGTTGAAGGGCGTAGCTCCTACAATGAGCAGTTCTTC. This codes for CSVEGRSSYNEQFF.

In its sample, this clone was seen a few times. The J gene is TRBJ2-7, the V gene TRBV15; D might be TRBD1 or TRBD2, each matching 6 bases. V was clipped by 6 bases and J by 4 bases, with 16 bases between them. The germline CDR1 and CDR2 sequences are LNHNV and YYDKDF (reference sequence). The length of the CDR3 is 14 residues. The CDR3 sequence is CATSGGTSSYEQYF. The DNA of the CDR3 is TGTGCCACCAGTGGAGGGACATCCAGTTACGAGCAGTACTTC.